This entry lists 28 T cell receptor beta chains sequenced from one sample in a study of T cell responses to AZD1222 COVID-19 vaccine. Sequenced by immunoSEQ multiplex PCR; TCRdb stores in-frame clones only, minus some. This table has some 150,000 clones, roughly 90% appearing once. This sample comprised peripheral blood, obtained 28 days after the second AZD1222 dose. These receptors were taken from an adult who received the AZD1222 COVID-19 vaccine.

This chain links TRBV12-3 or TRBV12-4 with TRBJ2-5; tentative D call: TRBD2 (5 bases). V was shortened by 1 base and J by 3 bases, with 6 bases between the two germline ends. The CDR3 runs 13 residues. CDR3 nucleotides: TGTGCCAGCAGTTTAGTACTAGAAGAGACCCAGTACTTC. Protein sequence: CASSLVLEETQYF.

The chain links TRBV5-6 to TRBJ2-7; TRBD2 agrees at 12 bases. V was clipped by 5 bases and J by 5 bases; unmatched bases: 8. CDR3 length: 15 amino acids. Germline lookup yields CDR1 SGHDT and CDR2 YYEEEE. CDR3 loop: CASSFGLAGKNEQYF. CDR3 nucleotide sequence: TGTGCCAGCAGTTTCGGACTAGCGGGAAAGAACGAGCAGTACTTC. The whole variable domain, remainder taken from reference TRBV5-6 and TRBJ2-7, is DAGVTQSPTHLIKTRGQQVTLRCSPKSGHDTVSWYQQALGQGPQFIFQYYEEEERQRGNFPDRFSGHQFPNYSSELNVNALLLGDSALYLCASSFGLAGKNEQYFGPGTRLTVT.

This chain connects TRBV11-2 to TRBJ1-1; no firm D call. The ends were cut back, 4 bases at V and 5 bases at J, with 11 bases in the middle. Germline V gives CDR1 SGHAT, CDR2 FQNNGV. CDR3 size: 13 residues. The CDR3 DNA reads TGTGCCAGCAGCTCCCTAGGGCGGACTGAAGCTTTCTTT. This encodes CASSSLGRTEAFF.

The rearrangement uses TRBV5-1 and TRBJ2-1; D possibly matches TRBD1 or TRBD2 (5 bases each). Trimming cost V 4 bases and J 1 base, with 15 bases left between them. This CDR3 is built from 16 residues. Germline V CDR1 and CDR2: SGHRS, YFSETQ. The CDR3 DNA reads as TGCGCCAGCAGCCTCCCGGGACCAGTTTCCTACAATGAGCAGTTCTTC. Protein sequence: CASSLPGPVSYNEQFF.

V is TRBV7-8 and J is TRBJ1-6, with D possibly being TRBD1 (5 bases). Germline lookup yields CDR1 SGHVS and CDR2 FQNEAQ. V gave up 6 bases and J gave up 0 bases, with 15 bases separating them. CDR3 length: 17 residues. The chain's CDR3 is CASRVGIRDSYNSPLHF. The CDR3 DNA sequence: TGTGCCAGCAGAGTTGGGATCAGGGACTCCTATAATTCACCCCTCCACTTT.

The chain links TRBV24-1 to TRBJ2-7; 7 bases are a match to TRBD2. This CDR3 contains 13 residues. After removal of 12 bases from V and 5 bases from J, the junction contained 12 bases not matched to a gene. The germline V gene has CDR1 KGHDR and CDR2 SFDVKD. The CDR3 reads CAPQLREVNEQYF. CDR3 nucleotide sequence: TGTGCCCCCCAACTACGGGAGGTCAACGAGCAGTACTTC.

The chain joins TRBV7-8 to TRBJ1-5; D ambiguous. Between the trimmed V and J ends, which lost 4 bases and 0 bases, there was a span of 4 bases. The CDR3 has 13 amino acids. Germline V gives CDR1 SGHVS, CDR2 FQNEAQ. CDR3 in amino acids: CASSYYSNQPQHF. DNA for the CDR3: TGTGCCAGCAGCTACTATAGCAATCAGCCCCAGCATTTT.

The rearrangement links TRBV5-1 to TRBJ2-3, with TRBD2 matching 8 bases. The ends lost 1 base at V and 6 bases at J; junction bases unmatched: 7. The CDR3 covers 15 residues. CDR1 and CDR2 from the germline V gene are SGHRS and YFSETQ. CDR3 coding DNA: TGCGCCAGCAGCTTGATCGAGCGGGGGAGTGATACGCAGTATTTT. It encodes CASSLIERGSDTQYF.

The CDR3 sequence is CATSREGSSGNTIYF. For the CDR3, the DNA is TGTGCCACCAGCAGAGAGGGCAGCTCTGGAAACACCATATATTTT. The chain joins TRBV15 to TRBJ1-3, with D unresolved. Germline V CDR1 and CDR2: LNHNV, YYDKDF (reference sequence). V was shortened by 0 bases and J by 0 bases, with 6 bases between the two germline ends. The CDR3 is 15 amino acids.

The chain recombines TRBV4-1 with TRBJ1-4; possible D gene TRBD1, 5 bases. Trimming removed 1 base at V and 0 bases at J, with 6 bases between. CDR3 size: 15 residues. The germline V gene has CDR1 MGHRA and CDR2 YSYEKL. The CDR3 loop is CASSQGGATNEKLFF. Written as DNA, the CDR3 is TGCGCCAGCAGCCAAGGGGGGGCAACTAATGAAAAACTGTTTTTT.

CDR3 in amino acids: CASSLFVGGYTF. The CDR3 region has the DNA TGTGCCAGCAGTTTATTTGTTGGAGGCTACACCTTC. V is TRBV12-3 or TRBV12-4 and J is TRBJ1-2, with no clear D. With 2 bases removed from V and 8 bases from J, the gap between germline ends came to 9 bases. The CDR3 loop spans 12 amino acids.

This chain uses TRBV19 with TRBJ1-4, with D unclear. The CDR3 length is 11 residues. CDR1 LNHDA and CDR2 SQIVND come from the germline V gene (reference sequence). V lost 7 bases to trimming and J lost 8 bases, with 8 bases between them. CDR3 region: CASNSGEKLFF. The CDR3 DNA reads TGTGCCAGTAACTCGGGGGAAAAACTGTTTTTT.

The rearrangement uses TRBV2 and TRBJ2-5; 10 nucleotides match TRBD1. This CDR3 has 15 amino acids. J gave up 5 bases and V 4 bases, and 7 bases lay outside the gene matches. Germline CDR1 and CDR2: SNHLY and FYNNEI. The CDR3 DNA reads as TGTGCCAGCAGTGCCCAGACAGGGGGCAAGGAGACCCAGTACTTC. Protein product: CASSAQTGGKETQYF.

The genes are TRBV2 and TRBJ2-5; D perhaps matches TRBD1 (5 bases). The germline CDR1 and CDR2 sequences are SNHLY and FYNNEI. The germline V and J ends were trimmed by 1 base and 3 bases, with 6 bases remaining between them. CDR3 length: 13 residues. DNA for the CDR3: TGTGCCAGCAGTGAAGTCAGGGAAGAGACCCAGTACTTC. It translates to CASSEVREETQYF.

Turning to this clone: A junction boundary mismatches the germline segment, possibly from a read error. The genes are TRBV6-1 and TRBJ1-2, with 7 bases that match TRBD1. Germline V gene data show CDR1 as MNHNS and CDR2 as SASEGT. CDR3 length: 15 residues. The CDR3 DNA follows: TGTGCCAGCGGTGACAGGGCCCCCAACTACTATGGCTACACCTTC. Amino acid sequence: CASGDRAPNYYGYTF.

The chain links TRBV24-1 to TRBJ1-2; TRBD1 agrees at 10 bases. Germline trimming cut 5 bases from V and 8 bases from J; bases unmatched to any gene: 10. The CDR3 is made up of 15 amino acids. Germline V gene data show CDR1 as KGHDR and CDR2 as SFDVKD. DNA for the CDR3: TGTGCCACCAGTGTTCCCGGACAGGGGGGTGACGGCTACACCTTC. Protein product: CATSVPGQGGDGYTF.

This clone was seen more than once but under ten times. This sequence joins TRBV6-5 and TRBJ2-7; D gene unclear. CDR1 is MNHEY and CDR2 is SVGAGI in the germline V gene. The CDR3 length is 13 residues. V was pared by 8 bases and J by 3 bases, with 14 bases between. DNA for the CDR3: TGTGCCAGCCGAAGGGCCGACGGCTACGAGCAGTACTTC. Encoded protein: CASRRADGYEQYF.

This chain links TRBV5-8 with TRBJ1-6, with D uncertain. V lost 2 bases to trimming and J lost 14 bases, with 8 bases between them. CDR3 length: 11 residues. Germline CDR1 and CDR2: SGHTS and YDEGEE. CDR3 coding DNA: TGTGCCAGCAGCTTTAGGTTTGCCCTCCACTTT. It is translated as CASSFRFALHF. The whole variable domain, remainder taken from reference TRBV5-8 and TRBJ1-6, is EAGVTQSPTHLIKTRGQQATLRCSPISGHTSVYWYQQALGLGLQFLLWYDEGEERNRGNFPPRFSGRQFPNYSSELNVNALELEDSALYLCASSFRFALHFGNGTRLTVT.

The chain couples TRBV19 to TRBJ1-5, with 7 bases identical to TRBD1. The CDR3 runs to 18 residues. Unmatched junction bases numbered 11, after V lost 3 bases and J lost 0 bases. Germline CDR1 reads LNHDA; CDR2 reads SQIVND (reference sequence). CDR3 nucleotides: TGTGCCAGTAGTATCAGGTCAGGCAGGGGGTATAGCAATCAGCCCCAGCATTTT. Amino acids: CASSIRSGRGYSNQPQHF.

The V gene is TRBV5-1, the J gene TRBJ2-7, with TRBD2 matching over 7 bases. The length of the CDR3 is 15 residues. CDR1 is SGHRS, CDR2 YFSETQ, per germline. V lost 4 bases to trimming and J lost 2 bases; unmatched junction nucleotides: 9. The CDR3 DNA sequence: TGCGCCAGCAGCCCTGGGACTACCAGGACCTACGAGCAGTACTTC. This translates into CASSPGTTRTYEQYF.

The genes are TRBV15 and TRBJ2-3, with D unclear. The CDR3 runs 12 residues. The germline V gene has CDR1 LNHNV and CDR2 YYDKDF (reference sequence). Trimming took 0 bases from V and 6 from J, leaving 4 bases between them. CDR3 protein: CATSRDTDTQYF. The CDR3, as DNA: TGTGCCACCAGCAGAGATACCGATACGCAGTATTTT.

In DNA, the CDR3 is TGTGCTAGTGGTTCCGGGACTAGAACTTACAATGAGCAGTTCTTC. Translating it yields CASGSGTRTYNEQFF. The V gene is TRBV12-5, the J gene TRBJ2-1; 8 bases line up with TRBD2. The CDR3 is 15 residues long. Germline V gene lookup returns CDR1 LGHNT and CDR2 FRNRAP. After removal of 4 bases from V and 4 bases from J, the junction contained 6 bases not matched to a gene.

V gene TRBV5-1 combines with J gene TRBJ2-2; D is unclear. Germline loops: CDR1 SGHRS, CDR2 YFSETQ. The CDR3 is made up of 17 amino acids. Deletions cut 0 bases from V and 0 bases from J, with 12 bases between. The CDR3 spells CASSLDARTANTGELFF. The CDR3 nucleotides are TGCGCCAGCAGCTTGGATGCCCGCACGGCGAACACCGGGGAGCTGTTTTTT.

The genes are TRBV2 and TRBJ1-1; a possible D gene is TRBD1 (5 bases). The CDR3 spans 14 residues. V lost 6 bases and J 1 base, leaving 12 bases between the germline ends. The V gene's germline CDR1 is SNHLY and CDR2 FYNNEI. Here the CDR3 reads CASRTGPPNTEAFF. The CDR3 DNA reads TGTGCCAGCAGAACGGGACCCCCGAACACTGAAGCTTTCTTT.

The chain has TRBV24-1 and TRBJ2-3; 10 bases line up with TRBD1. The CDR3 is 15 amino acids. Germline V gives CDR1 KGHDR, CDR2 SFDVKD. J gave up 6 bases and V 3 bases, and 5 bases lay outside the gene matches. The CDR3, as DNA: TGTGCCACCAGTGATACCGGGACAGGGGCCGATACGCAGTATTTT. This codes for CATSDTGTGADTQYF.

V is TRBV2 and J is TRBJ2-1; a weak D match, TRBD1 (5 bases). This CDR3 is built from 17 residues. Germline V gene data show CDR1 as SNHLY and CDR2 as FYNNEI. V lost 7 bases, J lost 0 bases, and 19 bases lay in between. The CDR3 bases are TGTGCCAGCACCGAAAATCCTTACAGGACCTCCTACAATGAGCAGTTCTTC. Its translation: CASTENPYRTSYNEQFF.

This chain joins TRBV5-6 and TRBJ1-1, with D tentatively TRBD1 (5 bases). CDR3 size: 13 residues. CDR1 and CDR2 (germline): SGHDT, YYEEEE. V was cut by 3 bases and J by 1 base, with 7 bases left in between. The CDR3 DNA follows: TGTGCCAGCAGCTACACAGGGAACACTGAAGCTTTCTTT. Translated, it gives CASSYTGNTEAFF.

This clone was counted once. This sequence joins TRBV28 and TRBJ1-1; D might be TRBD1 (6 bases). The CDR3 covers 14 residues. The V gene lost 5 bases and the J gene lost 5 bases, with 15 bases spanning the gap. Looked up from germline, CDR1 is MDHEN and CDR2 is SYDVKM. CDR3 loop: CASSIPQGRTEAFF. CDR3 in DNA: TGTGCCAGCAGTATACCACAGGGTCGGACTGAAGCTTTCTTT.